This T cell receptor beta chain came from a study of blood T cell repertoires in COVID-19. Study as a whole: The United States, Italy and Spain supplied acute and convalescent COVID-19 samples.

The CDR3 sequence is 15 residues long. V lost 2 bases to trimming and J lost 2 bases; unmatched junction nucleotides: 2. The V gene's germline CDR1 is MNHEY and CDR2 SVGAGI. Original analysis: Amplification with reference gene primers provided the estimates of nucleated cell counts. The data were produced by immunoSEQ multiplex PCR, yet TCRdb's version contains in-frame clones alone and is incomplete. V and J calls and clone size are as listed in that table; D and trimming were resolved from the DNA. The data show over 350,000 clones, around 89% seen once. The chain is built from TRBV6-5 and TRBJ2-7, with 11 bases fitting TRBD1. The receptor was isolated from a woman aged 30 to 39 with acute or convalescent COVID-19. Sequenced material: peripheral blood. The CDR3 nucleotides read TGTGCCAGCAGTTACCGGGACAGGGGGGCCTACGAGCAGTACTTC. It codes for CASSYRDRGAYEQYF.